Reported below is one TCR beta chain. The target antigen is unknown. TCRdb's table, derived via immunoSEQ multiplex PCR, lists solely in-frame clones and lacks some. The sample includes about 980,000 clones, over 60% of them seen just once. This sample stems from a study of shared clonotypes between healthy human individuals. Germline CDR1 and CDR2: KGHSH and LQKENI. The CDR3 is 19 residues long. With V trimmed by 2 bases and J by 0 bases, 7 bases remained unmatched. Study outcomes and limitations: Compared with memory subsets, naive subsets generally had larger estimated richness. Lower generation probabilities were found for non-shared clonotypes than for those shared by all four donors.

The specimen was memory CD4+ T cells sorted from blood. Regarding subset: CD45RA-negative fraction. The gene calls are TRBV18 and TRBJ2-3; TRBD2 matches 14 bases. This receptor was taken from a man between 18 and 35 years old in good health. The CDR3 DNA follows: TGTGCCAGCTCACCAAACCCGACTAGCGGGGGGGGGAGCACAGATACGCAGTATTTT. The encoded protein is CASSPNPTSGGGSTDTQYF.